A single sample gave rise to the 21 T cell receptor beta chains below, sequenced in a study of T cells in Graves' hyperthyroidism and ophthalmopathy. Amplification targeted TCR beta CDR3 regions from RNA transcripts. The study used the HTBI primer set for a first-round RT-PCR of the TCR CDR3. Via MiXCR, TCRdb re-called the multiplex PCR reads, giving one row per CDR3 protein. The sample records approximately 360,000 distinct CDR3 sequences, around a quarter being singletons. The sequenced material came from blood. These receptors all stem from a man aged 45-65 years with Graves' hyperthyroidism.

V gene TRBV28 combines with J gene TRBJ1-3; perhaps TRBD1 as D (6 bases). CDR1 MDHEN and CDR2 SYDVKM come from the germline V gene. With 7 bases removed from V and 4 bases from J, the gap between germline ends came to 14 bases. The CDR3 spans 14 residues. CDR3 residues: CASKGGIGGNTIYF. For the CDR3, the DNA is TGTGCCAGCAAAGGGGGGATTGGCGGAAACACCATATATTTT. The whole variable domain, filled in from reference TRBV28 and TRBJ1-3, reads DVKVTQSSRYLVKRTGEKVFLECVQDMDHENMFWYRQDPGLGLRLIYFSYDVKMKEKGDIPEGYSVSREKKERFSLILESASTNQTSMYLCASKGGIGGNTIYFGEGSWLTVV.

The rearrangement uses TRBV6-1 and TRBJ1-1, with 10 bases identical to TRBD1. CDR3 size: 17 residues. Germline V gene lookup returns CDR1 MNHNS and CDR2 SASEGT. V gave up 6 bases and J gave up 3 bases; unmatched junction bases: 13. The CDR3 is CASRVVTGGAPDTEAFF. Written as DNA, the CDR3 is TGTGCCAGCAGGGTAGTGACAGGGGGCGCCCCGGACACTGAAGCTTTCTTT.

Ten or more counts support this clonotype. The CDR3 DNA sequence: TGTGCCAGCAGCTTAAGCCGGGTGAGGGGAAACGAGCAGTACTTC. The encoded protein is CASSLSRVRGNEQYF. V gene TRBV11-2 combines with J gene TRBJ2-7; D may be TRBD1 or TRBD2 (5 bases each). The CDR3 length is 15 residues. Germline V gives CDR1 SGHAT, CDR2 FQNNGV. V dropped 2 bases and J dropped 5 bases, with 16 bases sitting between them.

The table lists this clonotype with many counts. The chain employs TRBV6-1 and TRBJ1-1, with no clear D. This CDR3 is built from 11 residues. Germline CDR1 MNHNS, CDR2 SASEGT. Trimming took off 2 bases at V and 5 bases at J, with 3 bases between the two ends. CDR3 residues: CASSERTEAFF. CDR3 DNA: TGTGCCAGCAGTGAAAGGACTGAAGCTTTCTTT.

The chain recombines TRBV5-1 with TRBJ2-1; D is undetermined. V gave up 4 bases and J gave up 8 bases, with 13 bases separating them. The CDR3 runs to 13 residues. Germline CDR1 reads SGHRS; CDR2 reads YFSETQ. The CDR3: CASSLDRFDEQFF. In nucleotides, the CDR3 is TGCGCCAGCAGCCTCGACCGCTTTGATGAGCAGTTCTTC.

This clonotype showed up just a few times. The chain links TRBV11-1 to TRBJ1-1; 8 nucleotides line up with TRBD1. This CDR3 is built from 15 residues. The germline V gene has CDR1 SGHAT and CDR2 FQDESV (reference sequence). The ends lost 4 bases at V and 1 base at J; junction bases unmatched: 5. The CDR3 nucleotides read TGTGCCAGCAGCTCTAAACAGGGGGAGAACACTGAAGCTTTCTTT. Translation: CASSSKQGENTEAFF.

Only a few counts were recorded for this clonotype. The gene calls are TRBV7-3 and TRBJ2-2, with TRBD2 as a possible D gene (6 bases). V lost 1 base to trimming and J lost 4 bases, with 13 bases between them. The CDR3 covers 16 residues. Germline CDR1 and CDR2: SGHTA and FQGTGA. The CDR3 here is CASSLIGTLSTGELFF. The CDR3 DNA follows: TGTGCCAGCAGCTTAATTGGGACTCTAAGCACCGGGGAGCTGTTTTTT.

J is TRBJ2-1 and V is TRBV20-1; 8 bases fit TRBD1. The CDR3 consists of 16 residues. V lost 5 bases to trimming and J lost 7 bases; unmatched junction nucleotides: 16. Germline V gene data show CDR1 as DFQATT and CDR2 as SNEGSKA (reference sequence). CDR3 in amino acids: CSAPSYDRGNLNEQFF. CDR3 coding DNA: TGCAGTGCTCCCAGCTACGACAGGGGAAACCTAAATGAGCAGTTCTTC.

The chain recombines TRBV11-2 with TRBJ2-1; no definite D call. This CDR3 is 15 amino acids long. Germline V gene lookup returns CDR1 SGHAT and CDR2 FQNNGV. V was cut by 0 bases and J by 6 bases, with 12 bases left in between. CDR3 residues: CASSLDWPGVNEQFF. CDR3 DNA: TGTGCCAGCAGCTTAGATTGGCCGGGCGTCAATGAGCAGTTCTTC. The whole variable domain, remainder taken from reference TRBV11-2 and TRBJ2-1, is EAGVAQSPRYKIIEKRQSVAFWCNPISGHATLYWYQQILGQGPKLLIQFQNNGVVDDSQLPKDRFSAERLKGVDSTLKIQPAKLEDSAVYLCASSLDWPGVNEQFFGPGTRLTVL.

The chain recombines TRBV30 with TRBJ2-4; 9 bases agree with TRBD1. The V segment lost 1 base and the J segment 1 base; nucleotides outside the gene matches: 2. This CDR3 comprises 15 residues. In germline, CDR1 is GTSNPN, CDR2 SVGIG (reference sequence). CDR3 region: CAWSGDREAKNIQYF. The CDR3 DNA is TGTGCCTGGAGTGGGGACAGGGAGGCCAAAAACATTCAGTACTTC. The full variable domain, completed using reference TRBV30 and TRBJ2-4, is SQTIHQWPATLVQPVGSPLSLECTVEGTSNPNLYWYRQAAGRGLQLLFYSVGIGQISSEVPQNLSASRPQDRQFILSSKKLLLSDSGFYLCAWSGDREAKNIQYFGAGTRLSVL.

The V call is TRBV15, the J call TRBJ1-1; TRBD1 is a possible D gene (5 bases). This CDR3 has 15 residues. The V end was cut by 0 bases, the J end by 1 base, with 9 bases between. Germline-derived CDR1 and CDR2 are LNHNV and YYDKDF (reference sequence). The CDR3 here is CATSRDTGRNTEAFF. The CDR3 DNA sequence: TGTGCCACCAGCAGAGATACAGGACGGAACACTGAAGCTTTCTTT. The variable domain in full, completed from reference TRBV15 and TRBJ1-1, reads DAMVIQNPRYQVTQFGKPVTLSCSQTLNHNVMYWYQQKSSQAPKLLFHYYDKDFNNEADTPDNFQSRRPNTSFCFLDIRSPGLGDTAMYLCATSRDTGRNTEAFFGQGTRLTVV.

Ten or more counts support this clonotype. This sequence joins TRBV11-3 and TRBJ2-4, with 9 bases matching TRBD1. J gave up 0 bases and V 6 bases, and 6 bases lay outside the gene matches. This CDR3 contains 16 residues. Germline CDR1 SGHNT, CDR2 YENEEA. CDR3 residues: CASRRQGGLAKNIQYF. CDR3 nucleotide sequence: TGTGCCAGCAGACGACAGGGGGGACTAGCCAAAAACATTCAGTACTTC.

The genes are TRBV29-1 and TRBJ1-5, with TRBD1 identical over 8 bases. The length of the CDR3 is 15 residues. Unmatched junction bases numbered 7, after V lost 5 bases and J lost 1 base. The germline gives CDR1 SQVTM, CDR2 ANQGSEA. In DNA form, the CDR3 reads TGCAGCGTTTCTTATGGGACAGGCAGCAATCAGCCCCAGCATTTT. It is translated as CSVSYGTGSNQPQHF.

Remarks on this clonotype: A much larger clone differs from this one at a single base, so this may be a read error. The rearrangement uses TRBV5-1 and TRBJ2-1, with 9 nucleotides matching TRBD2. Germline V gene data show CDR1 as SGHRS and CDR2 as YFSETQ. This CDR3 comprises 14 residues. V lost 4 bases and J lost 9; bases outside the gene matches: 8. The CDR3 spells CASSPGGAGGEQFF. CDR3 bases: TGCGCCAGCAGCCCTGGGGGAGCGGGAGGTGAGCAGTTCTTC.

This clonotype was counted many times. The CDR3 DNA follows: TGCAGTGCTAGAGACTATTTAGCGGGAGGTTGGGGCAATGAGCAGTTCTTC. Its protein is CSARDYLAGGWGNEQFF. The genes are TRBV20-1 and TRBJ2-1; 10 positions match TRBD2. V gave up 0 bases and J gave up 6 bases; unmatched junction bases: 11. Germline assignment: CDR1 DFQATT and CDR2 SNEGSKA (reference sequence). The CDR3 totals 17 residues.

This clonotype was observed a handful of times. The chain uses TRBV19 and TRBJ2-7; no firm D call. This CDR3 has 13 amino acids. Germline CDR1 reads LNHDA; CDR2 reads SQIVND (reference sequence). V shed 3 bases and J shed 1 base, with 7 bases lying between them. The CDR3 nucleotides read TGTGCCAGTAGTATCGGTTTATCCTACGAGCAGTACTTC. Translation gives CASSIGLSYEQYF.

This clonotype has a handful of counts. This sequence joins TRBV5-5 and TRBJ2-7; 13 bases match TRBD2. Germline V CDR1 and CDR2: SGHKS, YYEKEE (reference sequence). J lost 2 bases, V lost 6 bases, and 5 bases had no gene match. The CDR3 covers 15 residues. CDR3 region: CASTRLAGGAYEQYF. The CDR3 coding sequence is TGTGCCAGCACCCGACTAGCGGGAGGCGCCTACGAGCAGTACTTC.

V is TRBV24-1 and J is TRBJ2-3; the match to TRBD2 covers 8 bases. The V gene end was trimmed by 2 bases and the J gene end by 4 bases; junction bases not matched to a gene: 1. Germline values: CDR1 KGHDR, CDR2 SFDVKD. The CDR3 length is 14 residues. The CDR3 reads CATSDSLAADTQYF. CDR3 bases: TGTGCCACCAGTGATTCACTAGCGGCAGATACGCAGTATTTT.

The chain combines TRBV7-9 with TRBJ1-4, with D possibly being TRBD1 (5 bases). CDR1 is SEHNR and CDR2 is FQNEAQ in the germline V gene (reference sequence). The V end lost 6 bases, the J end lost 6 bases, and 14 bases lay between the germline ends. The CDR3 runs 14 residues. CDR3 sequence reads: CASRPSGPYEKLFF. Here the CDR3 DNA reads TGTGCCAGCAGGCCGTCGGGACCTTATGAAAAACTGTTTTTT.

This clonotype was counted many times. The chain employs TRBV2 and TRBJ2-7; the match to TRBD2 covers 13 bases. V shed 6 bases and J 6 bases; nucleotides not matched to a gene: 8. The CDR3 is 15 amino acids. CDR1 and CDR2 (germline): SNHLY, FYNNEI. For the CDR3, the DNA is TGTGCCAGCAGCACCGGGACTAGCGGGACAAGCGAGCAGTACTTC. This translates into CASSTGTSGTSEQYF.

At least ten counts were recorded for this clonotype. The V call is TRBV6-1, the J call TRBJ2-3, with D unclear. The V gene's germline CDR1 is MNHNS and CDR2 SASEGT. The CDR3 totals 15 residues. V was cut by 3 bases and J by 0 bases, with 10 bases left in between. The CDR3: CASSEQRASTDTQYF. The CDR3 DNA follows: TGTGCCAGCAGTGAGCAGCGAGCTAGCACAGATACGCAGTATTTT.